Following are 21 T cell receptor beta chains from one sample sequenced in a study of blood T cells in healthy people across ages. Primers used in a second PCR of about 7 to 12 cycles were a sample-barcoded 5' primer and a J-beta primer mix. One entry per CDR3 protein results from TCRdb running MiXCR on the 5' RACE reads. Found here are over 500,000 distinct CDR3 sequences, 52% of them singletons; the top ten hold about 13%. What was sequenced was blood. The receptors shown here come from a woman older than 75 in good health.

Ten or more counts support this clonotype. This sequence joins TRBV7-9 and TRBJ1-2, with D tentatively TRBD1 (6 bases). Trimming took 5 bases from V and 1 from J, leaving 8 bases between them. The germline V gene has CDR1 SEHNR and CDR2 FQNEAQ (reference sequence). This CDR3 has 13 residues. CDR3 nucleotide sequence: TGTGCCAGCAGCCAGGGGATTAACTATGGCTACACCTTC. Its protein product is CASSQGINYGYTF. The full variable domain, in which reference TRBV7-9 and TRBJ1-2 provide the parts outside the CDR3, is DTGVSQNPRHKITKRGQNVTFRCDPISEHNRLYWYRQTLGQGPEFLTYFQNEAQLEKSRLLSDRFSAERPKGSFSTLEIQRTEQGDSAMYLCASSQGINYGYTFGSGTRLTVV.

The table lists this clonotype with a count of one. V gene TRBV29-1 combines with J gene TRBJ2-5; maybe TRBD2 (6 bases). Gene TRBJ2-7 matches the end of the DNA better, so the J call may be wrong. CDR3 length equals 12 residues. Germline assignment: CDR1 SQVTM and CDR2 ANQGSEA. Here the CDR3 DNA reads TGCAGCGTTGGGAGGGAAGCCTACGAGCAGTACTTC. Translated, it gives CSVGREAYEQYF.

The rearrangement joins TRBV20-1 to TRBJ2-5, with D possibly being TRBD1 or TRBD2 (5 bases each). CDR3 size: 17 residues. Trimming removed 4 bases at V and 2 bases at J, with 23 bases between. Germline CDR1 is DFQATT and CDR2 is SNEGSKA (reference sequence). The CDR3 sequence is CSATGPLGAFLQETQYF. Here the CDR3 DNA reads TGCAGTGCTACCGGACCACTCGGGGCTTTCCTTCAAGAGACCCAGTACTTC.

This chain connects TRBV30 to TRBJ1-1; 7 bases agree with TRBD1. The length of the CDR3 is 13 residues. Germline CDR1 is GTSNPN and CDR2 is SVGIG (reference sequence). After removal of 1 base from V and 3 bases from J, the junction contained 2 bases not matched to a gene. The CDR3 region has the DNA TGTGCCTGGAGTGAGGGGGCCTACACTGAAGCTTTCTTT. It is translated as CAWSEGAYTEAFF.

On this clonotype: It may be a read error: a sequence one base away is much more abundant. This chain links TRBV12-3 or TRBV12-4 with TRBJ2-7, with 7 bases identical to TRBD1. The CDR3 spans 15 residues. With V trimmed by 7 bases and J by 7 bases, 16 bases remained unmatched. This chain's CDR3 is CASTLGRGRRNEQYF. In nucleotides, the CDR3 is TGTGCCAGCACCCTAGGAAGGGGGCGAAGGAATGAGCAGTACTTC.

This clonotype has ten or more counts. The chain carries TRBV20-1 and TRBJ1-2, with 8 nucleotides matching TRBD1. CDR1 and CDR2 (germline): DFQATT, SNEGSKA (reference sequence). This CDR3 spans 16 amino acids. The V segment lost 0 bases and the J segment 4 bases; nucleotides outside the gene matches: 10. Here the CDR3 DNA reads TGCAGTGCTAGAGATCATGGACAGGGTTTATCCTATGGCTACACCTTC. It translates to CSARDHGQGLSYGYTF.

The rearrangement uses TRBV2 and TRBJ2-7; D not resolved. Trimming stripped 3 bases from V and 0 bases from J, with 9 bases between. The CDR3 is 14 amino acids. Germline lookup yields CDR1 SNHLY and CDR2 FYNNEI. The CDR3 region has the DNA TGTGCCAGCAGTGAGACGGCGAGCTCCTACGAGCAGTACTTC. Amino acid sequence: CASSETASSYEQYF.

J is TRBJ2-7 and V is TRBV6-2 or TRBV6-3; D is ambiguous. Germline V gene sequence: CDR1 MNHEY, CDR2 SVGEGT. The CDR3 is 13 residues long. The V end lost 5 bases, the J end lost 2 bases, and 10 bases lay between the germline ends. The CDR3 DNA is TGTGCCAGCAGTATACTCCTAGCCTACGAGCAGTACTTC. Protein sequence: CASSILLAYEQYF.

CDR3 nucleotide sequence: TGTGCCAGCAGTTACGTGGGACAGCATTACAATGAGCAGTTCTTC. Amino acid sequence: CASSYVGQHYNEQFF. The rearrangement joins TRBV6-6 to TRBJ2-1, with 7 bases lining up with TRBD1. With V trimmed by 2 bases and J by 4 bases, 5 bases remained unmatched. The CDR3 covers 15 residues. CDR1 MNHNY and CDR2 SVGAGI come from the germline V gene (reference sequence).

This clonotype was observed a few times. This rearrangement joins TRBV5-1 to TRBJ2-2; D gene unclear. CDR3 length: 14 amino acids. Germline assignment: CDR1 SGHRS and CDR2 YFSETQ. Trimming shortened V by 4 bases and J by 5 bases, and 12 bases separated the two germline ends. CDR3 DNA: TGCGCCAGCAGCCCAAGACCCCAAACCGGGGAGCTGTTTTTT. Amino acid sequence: CASSPRPQTGELFF.

The J gene is TRBJ2-1, the V gene TRBV2; D is perhaps TRBD1 or TRBD2 (5 bases each). The CDR3 runs 14 residues. Germline values: CDR1 SNHLY, CDR2 FYNNEI. The V gene lost 3 bases and the J gene lost 10 bases, with 16 bases spanning the gap. The CDR3 protein is CASSDWGRIREQFF. As DNA, the CDR3 is TGTGCCAGCAGTGACTGGGGACGAATCAGGGAGCAGTTCTTC.

This clonotype was seen ten or more times. V and J are TRBV25-1 and TRBJ2-7; maybe TRBD1 (5 bases). CDR1 is MGHDK, CDR2 SYGVNS, per germline. Trimming pared 3 bases from V and 6 bases from J, leaving 15 bases between. The CDR3 is made up of 14 amino acids. The CDR3 protein is CASSDNRFVPEQYF. Here the CDR3 DNA reads TGTGCCAGCAGTGATAACAGGTTCGTCCCCGAGCAGTACTTC.

J is TRBJ2-6 and V is TRBV20-1; the match to TRBD1 covers 8 bases. In germline, CDR1 is DFQATT, CDR2 SNEGSKA (reference sequence). The junction had 7 bases not matched to a gene; V was cut back by 6 bases and J by 0 bases. The CDR3 spans 16 residues. The CDR3 sequence is CSAMTGVNSGANVLTF. DNA for the CDR3: TGCAGTGCGATGACAGGGGTTAACTCTGGGGCCAACGTCCTGACTTTC.

Details on this clonotype: This may be a read error, as it is one base from a much larger clone. This chain joins TRBV20-1 and TRBJ2-5, with D possibly matching TRBD2 (6 bases). The CDR3 is made up of 14 amino acids. The V end was cut by 0 bases, the J end by 11 bases, with 19 bases between. The V gene's germline CDR1 is DFQATT and CDR2 SNEGSKA (reference sequence). The CDR3 bases are TGCAGTGCTAGAGAGGCGGGGCGAACCAATGAGCAGTACTTC. Translated: CSAREAGRTNEQYF.

For this clonotype: This may arise from a read error, as a much more abundant clone is one base away. The chain combines TRBV20-1 with TRBJ2-1; possible D gene TRBD2, 6 bases. With the DNA end fitting TRBJ2-7 better, the J assignment may be wrong. This CDR3 has 13 amino acids. Germline V gives CDR1 DFQATT, CDR2 SNEGSKA (reference sequence). The DNA of the CDR3 is TGCAGTGGGGGGGAGCAGTTCTACAATGAGCAGTACTTC. Its protein is CSGGEQFYNEQYF.

CDR3 nucleotide sequence: TGCGCCAGCAGCCCGGAGCGGGGGGGACTCCAAGAGACCCAGTACTTC. It specifies CASSPERGGLQETQYF. The chain combines TRBV4-1 with TRBJ2-5; 10 bases fit TRBD2. The germline V gene encodes CDR1 MGHRA and CDR2 YSYEKL. This CDR3 comprises 16 residues. After removal of 4 bases from V and 1 base from J, the junction contained 6 bases not matched to a gene.

This chain links TRBV6-6 with TRBJ2-1, with TRBD2 as a possible D gene (7 bases). CDR1 MNHNY and CDR2 SVGAGI come from the germline V gene (reference sequence). Trimming shortened V by 10 bases and J by 9 bases, and 22 bases separated the two germline ends. This CDR3 comprises 14 residues. CDR3 in DNA: TGTGCCATCAGCCCAATGACGGGGGGCCGTGAGCAGTTCTTC. Its protein product is CAISPMTGGREQFF.

This chain joins TRBV20-1 and TRBJ2-3; 9 positions match TRBD2. V trimming: 0 bases; J trimming: 2 bases; junction bases outside the gene matches: 9. The length of the CDR3 is 17 residues. Per germline, CDR1 DFQATT and CDR2 SNEGSKA (reference sequence). CDR3 sequence (DNA): TGCAGTGCTAGAGACGCTAGCGGGGCGTTGGTCACAGATACGCAGTATTTT. Protein: CSARDASGALVTDTQYF.

The CDR3 loop is CSVSGPLGVNEQFF. CDR3 in DNA: TGCAGTGTTAGCGGGCCTCTAGGGGTCAATGAGCAGTTCTTC. The rearrangement links TRBV20-1 to TRBJ2-1, with 7 bases lining up with TRBD2. Germline values: CDR1 DFQATT, CDR2 SNEGSKA (reference sequence). V shed 7 bases, J shed 6 bases, and the junction held 12 bases outside the gene matches. There are 14 residues in the CDR3.

Only a few counts were recorded for this clonotype. The chain joins TRBV2 to TRBJ1-6; D is unclear. This CDR3 is 12 amino acids long. Per the germline V gene, CDR1 is SNHLY and CDR2 is FYNNEI. V was cut by 9 bases and J by 7 bases, with 10 bases left in between. The CDR3 bases are TGTGCCAGACGGGAGAGGAATTCACCCCTCCACTTT. Translated: CARRERNSPLHF. The full variable domain, completed using reference TRBV2 and TRBJ1-6, is EPEVTQTPSHQVTQMGQEVILRCVPISNHLYFYWYRQILGQKVEFLVSFYNNEISEKSEIFDDQFSVERPDGSNFTLKIRSTKLEDSAMYFCARRERNSPLHFGNGTRLTVT.

Note on this clonotype: This clone may be a read error of a much larger clone one base away. The rearrangement joins TRBV3-1 to TRBJ2-1; the match to TRBD1 covers 10 bases. CDR1 and CDR2 (germline): LGHDT, YNNKEL (reference sequence). The CDR3 has 14 amino acids. V shed 6 bases and J 7 bases; nucleotides not matched to a gene: 6. The CDR3 bases are TGTGCCAGCAGGCCGGGACAGGGGTGGAATGAGCAGTTCTTC. This sequence encodes CASRPGQGWNEQFF.